A selection of T cell receptor beta chains follows, all from one sample in a study of regulatory T cells in long-lasting Graves disease. TCRdb reanalysed the multiplex PCR reads using MiXCR and keeps one entry per CDR3 protein. The sample holds just over 600,000 distinct CDR3 sequences, roughly 15% seen once. These data were likewise used in another study, on T cells in Graves' hyperthyroidism and ophthalmopathy.

This specimen was peripheral blood mononuclear cells (PBMCs), taken at new diagnosis, from a patient treated with antithyroid drugs. Receptors were obtained from a woman between 25 and 40 years old with Graves disease. Both conserved end residues are part of each CDR3. A D gene is named only where the DNA matches it firmly. Clone size appears in some rows only: once, few, many, or a class for an expanded clone.

cdr3_aa | cdr3_nt | v_call | d_call | clone_size | j_call
CASSGAPGAGGGETQYF | TGTGCCAGCAGTGGCGCCCCTGGAGCGGGGGGTGGGGAGACCCAGTACTTC | TRBV25-1 | TRBD2 | . | TRBJ2-5
CASSQQGVAGELFF | TGTGCCAGCAGTCAACAGGGGGTGGCCGGGGAGCTGTTTTTT | TRBV2 | TRBD1 | many | TRBJ2-2
CASRAQLAGGPNEQFF | TGTGCCAGCCGAGCCCAACTAGCGGGAGGGCCCAATGAGCAGTTCTTC | TRBV6-1 | TRBD2 | . | TRBJ2-1
CAISERIYEQYF | TGTGCCATCAGTGAACGGATTTACGAGCAGTACTTC | TRBV10-3 | . | many | TRBJ2-7
CASSQTSGSGEETQYF | TGTGCCAGCAGCCAGACTAGCGGGAGCGGCGAGGAGACCCAGTACTTC | TRBV7-9 | TRBD2 | . | TRBJ2-5
CASSPPPTGRTEAFF | TGTGCCAGCAGTCCCCCCCCGACAGGGCGGACTGAAGCTTTCTTT | TRBV28 | TRBD1 | many | TRBJ1-1
CASTRRGLAGDHYEQYF | TGTGCCAGTACCAGAAGGGGACTAGCGGGAGACCACTACGAGCAGTACTTC | TRBV19 | TRBD2 | . | TRBJ2-7
CASSQGRTGGKTQYF | TGTGCCAGCAGCCAAGGAAGGACAGGGGGGAAGACCCAGTACTTC | TRBV3-1 | TRBD1 | once | TRBJ2-5
CASSLRTDYEQYF | TGCGCCAGCAGCTTGAGGACCGATTACGAGCAGTACTTC | TRBV5-1 | . | many | TRBJ2-7
CASSWLAGERTDTQYF | TGTGCCAGCAGTTGGCTAGCGGGAGAGAGGACAGATACGCAGTATTTT | TRBV27 | TRBD2 | . | TRBJ2-3
CASSPVSGTGNEKLFF | TGTGCCAGCTCACCGGTATCCGGGACAGGGAATGAAAAACTGTTTTTT | TRBV18 | TRBD1 | . | TRBJ1-4
CASSPTWTDPYNEQFF | TGTGCCAGCAGTCCAACCTGGACAGACCCCTACAATGAGCAGTTCTTC | TRBV27 | . | many | TRBJ2-1
CASSQALQNGGTQYF | TGTGCCAGCAGCCAAGCTTTACAAAACGGCGGGACCCAGTACTTC | TRBV4-2 | . | few | TRBJ2-5
CASRQGARQSGYTF | TGTGCCAGCAGACAGGGGGCCCGGCAAAGTGGCTACACCTTC | TRBV28 | TRBD1 | many | TRBJ1-2
CASNPRGARDNEQFF | TGTGCCAGCAACCCAAGGGGGGCGCGGGACAATGAGCAGTTCTTC | TRBV27 | . | few | TRBJ2-1
CAWTADPPGTQYF | TGTGCCTGGACCGCGGACCCCCCGGGTACGCAGTATTTT | TRBV30 | . | . | TRBJ2-3
CASSHNSGRGNNEQFF | TGTGCCAGCAGCCACAATAGCGGGAGGGGGAACAATGAGCAGTTCTTC | TRBV7-9 | TRBD2 | many | TRBJ2-1
CASSLGQNAEAFF | TGTGCCAGCTCCCTAGGACAGAACGCTGAAGCTTTCTTT | TRBV18 | . | . | TRBJ1-1
CASSPFAGGPYEQYF | TGTGCCAGCTCACCTTTCGCAGGGGGCCCTTACGAGCAGTACTTC | TRBV18 | TRBD1 | . | TRBJ2-7
CASSTREQGVFEQYF | TGTGCCAGCAGTACCCGGGAGCAAGGGGTTTTTGAGCAGTACTTC | TRBV27 | . | . | TRBJ2-7
CASSLARGGVDEQFF | TGCGCCAGCAGCTTGGCCCGGGGGGGGGTCGACGAGCAGTTCTTC | TRBV5-1 | TRBD2 | . | TRBJ2-1
CASSQQASGNTIYF | TGTGCCAGCAGCCAACAGGCCTCTGGAAACACCATATATTTT | TRBV3-1 | . | many | TRBJ1-3
CASSSGGAYTQYF | TGCGCCAGCAGCTCTGGGGGAGCGTATACGCAGTATTTT | TRBV5-1 | . | . | TRBJ2-3
CASSGTGVNEQFF | TGTGCCAGCAGCGGGACAGGGGTCAATGAGCAGTTCTTC | TRBV7-9 | TRBD1 | many | TRBJ2-1
CASSTASSYNEQFF | TGTGCCAGCAGCACCGCTAGTTCCTACAATGAGCAGTTCTTC | TRBV9 | . | . | TRBJ2-1
CSARQDSTTEAFF | TGCAGTGCTAGACAAGACAGTACCACTGAAGCTTTCTTT | TRBV20-1 | . | many | TRBJ1-1
CASSPRLASPVNEQFF | TGTGCCAGCTCACCCCGGCTGGCTAGCCCTGTGAATGAGCAGTTCTTC | TRBV18 | . | few | TRBJ2-1
CASGLETGRDTQYF | TGTGCTAGTGGTTTGGAGACAGGGAGAGATACGCAGTATTTT | TRBV12-5 | TRBD1 | . | TRBJ2-3
CASSQWTGSYEQYF | TGTGCCAGCAGCCAATGGACAGGGTCCTACGAGCAGTACTTC | TRBV4-2 | TRBD1 | . | TRBJ2-7
CSARKSYLRRDEQFF | TGCAGTGCTAGGAAATCCTACCTCCGGCGGGATGAGCAGTTCTTC | TRBV20-1 | . | . | TRBJ2-1
CSVQTHLNTEAFF | TGCAGCGTTCAGACGCATTTGAACACTGAAGCTTTCTTT | TRBV29-1 | . | many | TRBJ1-1
CASSPHRPGTSAHEQFF | TGTGCCAGCAGCCCCCATCGTCCGGGGACTAGTGCCCATGAGCAGTTCTTC | TRBV7-9 | TRBD2 | . | TRBJ2-1
CASSSVAAGGPGAGELFF | TGTGCCAGCAGCTCTGTGGCAGCGGGAGGGCCGGGGGCCGGGGAGCTGTTTTTT | TRBV6-1 | TRBD2 | . | TRBJ2-2
CASSLGVSRGAFF | TGTGCCAGCAGTTTAGGGGTAAGCCGTGGAGCTTTCTTT | TRBV28 | . | many | TRBJ1-1
CATKRQGEETQYF | TGTGCCACCAAACGGCAGGGAGAAGAGACCCAGTACTTC | TRBV24-1 | . | many | TRBJ2-5
CASSAGTRNTGELFF | TGTGCCAGCAGTGCCGGGACTAGAAACACCGGGGAGCTGTTTTTT | TRBV6-1 | TRBD2 | . | TRBJ2-2
CASSEAGVPNEKLFF | TGTGCCAGCAGTGAAGCTGGGGTCCCTAATGAAAAACTGTTTTTT | TRBV6-1 | . | many | TRBJ1-4
CASSLGGSLNGNTIYF | TGTGCCAGCAGCCTCGGGGGGAGCCTCAATGGAAACACCATATATTTT | TRBV7-2 | . | . | TRBJ1-3
CASMTASSSWTQYF | TGTGCCAGCATGACAGCCTCTAGCAGTTGGACCCAGTACTTC | TRBV2 | . | many | TRBJ2-5
CASSITDRGRNEAFF | TGTGCCAGTAGTATAACAGACAGGGGGCGGAATGAAGCTTTCTTT | TRBV19 | TRBD1 | few | TRBJ1-1
CASSIGSERYTEAFF | TGTGCCAGCAGCATTGGATCAGAGCGCTACACTGAAGCTTTCTTT | TRBV7-2 | . | few | TRBJ1-1
CATSDWTVADTQYF | TGTGCCACCAGTGACTGGACAGTCGCAGATACGCAGTATTTT | TRBV24-1 | . | . | TRBJ2-3
CASSQIQSTEAFF | TGTGCCAGCAGCCAAATTCAGAGCACTGAAGCTTTCTTT | TRBV3-1 | . | few | TRBJ1-1
CAWSAPLGEQFF | TGTGCCTGGAGTGCGCCCCTCGGGGAGCAGTTCTTC | TRBV30 | . | . | TRBJ2-1
CASSLYGVGRTQGDTQYF | TGTGCCAGCAGTTTATACGGGGTGGGCAGGACCCAGGGGGATACGCAGTATTTT | TRBV28 | . | few | TRBJ2-3
CASTQGVRTEAFF | TGTGCCAGCACCCAAGGAGTGAGGACTGAAGCTTTCTTT | TRBV7-2 | . | few | TRBJ1-1
CASSSIGTTLQKYF | TGTGCCAGCAGTTCAATAGGGACCACCCTTCAGAAGTACTTC | TRBV6-5 | . | few | TRBJ2-5
CASSPPGTGGEKLFF | TGTGCCAGTAGTCCCCCCGGGACAGGTGGCGAAAAACTGTTTTTT | TRBV19 | TRBD1 | . | TRBJ1-4
CASSSGSGRVRNEQFF | TGTGCCAGCAGTTCCGGGAGCGGGAGGGTACGAAATGAGCAGTTCTTC | TRBV28 | TRBD2 | . | TRBJ2-1
CASSLGTSVPGETQYF | TGTGCCAGCAGCTTAGGGACTAGTGTTCCCGGGGAGACCCAGTACTTC | TRBV7-3 | TRBD2 | few | TRBJ2-5